This TCR beta chain was captured in a study of blood T cell repertoires in COVID-19. Study-wide background: Acute-phase and convalescent COVID-19 samples originated in the United States, Italy and Spain. PBMCs, B-cell-depleted T cells, or T cells provided the cDNA or gDNA that made up the material.

In the authors' methods: Using reference gene primer amplification, nucleated cell counts were estimated. TCRdb's copy holds only in-frame clones and misses some; the assay was immunoSEQ multiplex PCR. V and J calls plus clone size are reproduced from that table; the DNA served to infer D and trimming. This repertoire shows over 250,000 clones, around 90% found once; its top ten account for approximately 2.2%. Per germline, CDR1 SEHNR and CDR2 FQNEAQ (reference sequence). This CDR3 contains 16 residues. Trimming removed 1 base from V and 5 bases from J; junction bases left unmatched: 10. The material sequenced was peripheral blood. The chain employs TRBV7-9 and TRBJ1-1; 7 nucleotides align to TRBD1. The sequence was collected from a man aged 50 to 60 with acute or convalescent COVID-19. The CDR3 reads CASSLEGTPRGTEAFF. The CDR3 region has the DNA TGTGCCAGCAGCTTAGAAGGCACCCCCAGGGGGACTGAAGCTTTCTTT.